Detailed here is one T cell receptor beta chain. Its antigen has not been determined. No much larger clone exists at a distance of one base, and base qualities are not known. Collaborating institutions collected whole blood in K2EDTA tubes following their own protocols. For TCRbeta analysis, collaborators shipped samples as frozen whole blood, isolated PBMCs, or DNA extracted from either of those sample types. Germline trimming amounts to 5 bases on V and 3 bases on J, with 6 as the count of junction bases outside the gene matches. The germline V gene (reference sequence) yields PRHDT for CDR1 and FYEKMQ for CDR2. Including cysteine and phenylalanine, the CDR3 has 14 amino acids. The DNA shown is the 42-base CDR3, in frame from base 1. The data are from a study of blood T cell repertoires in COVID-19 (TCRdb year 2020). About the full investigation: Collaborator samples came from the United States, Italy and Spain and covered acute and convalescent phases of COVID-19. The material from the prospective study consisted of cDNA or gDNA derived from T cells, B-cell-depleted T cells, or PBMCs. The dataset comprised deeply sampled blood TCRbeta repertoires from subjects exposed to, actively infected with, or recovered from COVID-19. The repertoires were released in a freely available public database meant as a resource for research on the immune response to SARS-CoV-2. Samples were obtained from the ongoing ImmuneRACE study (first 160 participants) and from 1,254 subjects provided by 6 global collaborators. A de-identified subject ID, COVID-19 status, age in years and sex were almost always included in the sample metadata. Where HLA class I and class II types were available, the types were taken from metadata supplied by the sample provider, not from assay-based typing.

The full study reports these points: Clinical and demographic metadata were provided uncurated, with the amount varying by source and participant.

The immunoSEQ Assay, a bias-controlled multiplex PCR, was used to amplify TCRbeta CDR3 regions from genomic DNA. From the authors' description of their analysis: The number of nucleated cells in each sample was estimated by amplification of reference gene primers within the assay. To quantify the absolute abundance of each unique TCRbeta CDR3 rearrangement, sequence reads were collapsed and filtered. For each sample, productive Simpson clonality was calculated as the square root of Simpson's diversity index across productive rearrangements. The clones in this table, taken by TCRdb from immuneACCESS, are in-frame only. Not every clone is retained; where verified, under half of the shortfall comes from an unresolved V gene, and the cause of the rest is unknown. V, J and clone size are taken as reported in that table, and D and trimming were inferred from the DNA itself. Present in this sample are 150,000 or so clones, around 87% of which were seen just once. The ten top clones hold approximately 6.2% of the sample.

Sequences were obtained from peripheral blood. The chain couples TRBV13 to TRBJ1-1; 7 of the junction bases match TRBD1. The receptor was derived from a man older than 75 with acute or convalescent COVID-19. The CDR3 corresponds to CASSLRQGDTEAFF. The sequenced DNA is TGTGCCAGCAGCCTCAGACAGGGCGACACTGAAGCTTTCTTT.